The 7 T cell receptor beta chains presented below share a single source sample, sequenced in a study of OX40 agonist ivuxolimab in advanced cancers. TCRdb's copy holds only in-frame clones and misses some; the assay was immunoSEQ multiplex PCR. The sample holds about 46,000 clones; approximately 88% are singletons and the top ten take approximately 12%. This sample comprised CD4+ or CD8+ T cells sorted from blood, obtained in a trial of the OX40 agonist ivuxolimab. The receptors originated from an adult with an advanced solid tumor such as melanoma, head and neck, liver or kidney cancer.

The chain links TRBV9 to TRBJ2-1; TRBD2 matches 7 bases. The trim removed 3 bases at V and 7 bases at J, leaving 10 bases unmatched. From germline, CDR1 is SGDLS and CDR2 YYNGEE. CDR3 length: 15 residues. DNA of the CDR3: TGTGCCAGCAGCGAAGGGGCTAGCGGAAGTAATGAGCAGTTCTTC. Translated: CASSEGASGSNEQFF.

The chain combines TRBV25-1 with TRBJ1-2; the match to TRBD1 covers 7 bases. The V gene end was trimmed by 4 bases and the J gene end by 4 bases; junction bases not matched to a gene: 9. The length of the CDR3 is 15 residues. CDR1 and CDR2 (germline): MGHDK, SYGVNS. The CDR3 DNA follows: TGTGCCAGCAGTGGCCAGGGGGGCCCCGTCTATGGCTACACCTTC. Encoded protein: CASSGQGGPVYGYTF.

This chain uses TRBV9 with TRBJ2-7, with TRBD2 as a possible D gene (10 bases). The V end lost 4 bases, the J end lost 4 bases, and 27 bases lay between the germline ends. Per germline, CDR1 SGDLS and CDR2 YYNGEE. This CDR3 is 18 amino acids long. The CDR3 loop is CASSPQGALAGEGYEQYF. CDR3 DNA: TGTGCCAGCAGCCCACAGGGGGCTCTAGCGGGAGAGGGGTACGAGCAGTACTTC.

This chain uses TRBV13 with TRBJ2-1; unclear D gene. CDR3 length equals 13 residues. Germline assignment: CDR1 PRHDT and CDR2 FYEKMQ (reference sequence). V gave up 5 bases and J gave up 5 bases, with 10 bases separating them. The CDR3 DNA reads as TGTGCCAGCAGCCGGACGAACCACAATGAGCAGTTCTTC. It specifies CASSRTNHNEQFF.

Concerning this clone itself: This likely came from a read error, as a far larger clone is one base away. This chain joins TRBV11-3 and TRBJ1-1; the D is unclear. The germline gives CDR1 SGHNT, CDR2 YENEEA. The CDR3 contains 12 residues. V lost 4 bases, J lost 1 base, and 4 bases lay in between. The CDR3 loop reads CASSWGNTEAFF. CDR3 sequence (DNA): TGTGCCAGCAGCTGGGGGAACACTGAAGCTTTCTTT.

The chain joins TRBV7-2 to TRBJ2-1; maybe TRBD2 (5 bases). In germline, CDR1 is SGHTA, CDR2 FQGNSA. The CDR3 contains 14 residues. The germline V and J ends were trimmed by 3 bases and 8 bases, with 14 bases remaining between them. In DNA, the CDR3 is TGTGCCAGCAGCTTTTGGCGAAAGAGGGATGAGCAGTTCTTC. Encoded protein: CASSFWRKRDEQFF.

The chain employs TRBV21-1 and TRBJ2-1; TRBD1, the table's D call, was not compared with the DNA. TRBV21-1 represents a pseudogene. The CDR3 is made up of 14 amino acids. CDR3 region: CASSSGWADNEQFF. The CDR3 bases are TGTGCCAGCAGCAGTGGTTGGGCCGACAATGAGCAGTTCTTC.